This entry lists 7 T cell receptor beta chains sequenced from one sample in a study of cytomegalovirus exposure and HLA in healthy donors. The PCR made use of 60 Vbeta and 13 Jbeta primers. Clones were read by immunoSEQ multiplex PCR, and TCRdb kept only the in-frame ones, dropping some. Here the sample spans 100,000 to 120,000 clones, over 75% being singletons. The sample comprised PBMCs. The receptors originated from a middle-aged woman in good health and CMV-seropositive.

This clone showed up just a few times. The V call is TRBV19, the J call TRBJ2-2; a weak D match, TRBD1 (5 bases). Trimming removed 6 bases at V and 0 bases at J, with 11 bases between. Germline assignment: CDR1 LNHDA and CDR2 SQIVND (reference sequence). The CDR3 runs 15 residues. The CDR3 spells CASRLGLANTGELFF. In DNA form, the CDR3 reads TGTGCCAGTAGATTGGGGCTAGCGAACACCGGGGAGCTGTTTTTT.

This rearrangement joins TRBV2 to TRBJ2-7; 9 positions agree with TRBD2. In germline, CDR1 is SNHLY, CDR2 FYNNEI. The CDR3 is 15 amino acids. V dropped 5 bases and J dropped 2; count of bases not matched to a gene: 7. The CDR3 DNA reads TGTGCCAGCAGTTCCGGGACTAGCAAGGCCTACGAGCAGTACTTC. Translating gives CASSSGTSKAYEQYF.

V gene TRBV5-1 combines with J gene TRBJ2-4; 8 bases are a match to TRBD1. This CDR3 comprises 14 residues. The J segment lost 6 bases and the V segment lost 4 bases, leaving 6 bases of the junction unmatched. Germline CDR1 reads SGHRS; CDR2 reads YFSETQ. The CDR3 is CASSRTGQGNIQYF. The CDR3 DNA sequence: TGCGCCAGCAGCAGGACAGGGCAAGGAAACATTCAGTACTTC.

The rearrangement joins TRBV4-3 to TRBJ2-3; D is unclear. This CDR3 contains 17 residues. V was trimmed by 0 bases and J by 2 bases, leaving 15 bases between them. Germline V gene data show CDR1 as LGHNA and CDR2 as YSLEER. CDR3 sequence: CASSQDPPGPNTDTQYF. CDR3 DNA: TGCGCCAGCAGCCAAGATCCTCCAGGCCCAAACACAGATACGCAGTATTTT.

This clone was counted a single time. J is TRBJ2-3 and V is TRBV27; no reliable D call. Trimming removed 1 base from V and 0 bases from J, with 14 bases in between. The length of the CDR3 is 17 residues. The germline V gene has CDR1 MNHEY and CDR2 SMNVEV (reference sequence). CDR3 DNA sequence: TGTGCCAGCAGTTTATTTTTGCGCCCCACTAGCACAGATACGCAGTATTTT. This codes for CASSLFLRPTSTDTQYF.

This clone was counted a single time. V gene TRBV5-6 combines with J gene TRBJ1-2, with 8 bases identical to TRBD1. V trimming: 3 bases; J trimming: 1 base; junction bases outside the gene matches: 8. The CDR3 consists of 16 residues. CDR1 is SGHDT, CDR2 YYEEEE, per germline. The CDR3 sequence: CASSWLTGAGNYGYTF. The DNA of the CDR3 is TGTGCCAGCAGCTGGCTGACAGGGGCCGGTAACTATGGCTACACCTTC.

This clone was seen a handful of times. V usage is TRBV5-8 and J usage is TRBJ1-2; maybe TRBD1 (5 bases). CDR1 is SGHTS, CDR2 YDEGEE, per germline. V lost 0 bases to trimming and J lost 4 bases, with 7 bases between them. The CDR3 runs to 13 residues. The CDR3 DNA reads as TGTGCCAGCAGCTTGGCTAGGGGCTATGGCTACACCTTC. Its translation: CASSLARGYGYTF.